Listed below are T cell receptor beta chains from one sample, sequenced in a study of naive and memory T cell subsets. TCRdb re-called the UMI-ligation and nested PCR reads through MiXCR, storing one row per CDR3 protein. The repertoire holds 32,000 or so distinct CDR3 sequences, with less than 15% as singletons. The sequencing sample was made of effector memory CD4+ T cells from blood. All receptors come from a human donor in good health. The CDR3 runs from the conserved cysteine through the conserved F or W. D genes are given only for firm matches. Clone size is stated in some rows and not others, as once, few, many or a class when expanded.

>few|TRBV28|TRBJ2-7|-
CASSVNPYEQYF
TGTGCCAGCAGTGTGAACCCCTACGAGCAGTACTTC
>-|TRBV14|TRBJ2-3|TRBD2
CASSRQTLGLAGTLNTQYF
TGTGCCAGCAGCCGACAAACTTTAGGACTAGCGGGAACCTTAAATACGCAGTATTTT
>few|TRBV4-1|TRBJ1-6|TRBD1
CASSQGPRDVTGSRSPLHF
TGCGCCAGCAGCCAAGGCCCTCGGGACGTGACAGGGTCAAGATCACCCCTCCACTTT
>-|TRBV28|TRBJ2-1|TRBD2
CASSLAGGPLNEQFF
TGTGCCAGCAGTCTAGCGGGAGGGCCATTGAATGAGCAGTTCTTC
>medium-sized|TRBV28|TRBJ2-7|-
CASSPETYEQYF
TGTGCCAGCAGTCCCGAGACCTACGAGCAGTACTTC
>-|TRBV20-1|TRBJ2-2|-
CSARDKGRGVSTGELFF
TGCAGTGCTAGAGATAAGGGACGGGGTGTAAGCACCGGGGAGCTGTTTTTT
>-|TRBV3-1|TRBJ2-3|TRBD2
CASSPGLAGGTDTQYF
TGTGCCAGCAGCCCTGGACTAGCGGGAGGCACAGATACGCAGTATTTT
>few|TRBV6-5|TRBJ2-7|TRBD2
CASSSVLTSGRGEQYF
TGTGCCAGCAGTTCAGTTTTGACTAGCGGGAGGGGCGAGCAGTACTTC
>-|TRBV20-1|TRBJ2-1|TRBD1
CSARDTGTGLIEQFF
TGCAGTGCTAGAGACACCGGGACAGGGCTCATCGAGCAGTTCTTC
>few|TRBV20-1|TRBJ2-3|TRBD1
CSARDPGTGHSTDTQYF
TGCAGTGCTAGAGATCCCGGGACAGGTCATAGCACAGATACGCAGTATTTT
>many|TRBV12-3/TRBV12-4|TRBJ2-7|-
CATSGTLANEQYF
TGTGCCACATCCGGGACATTGGCTAACGAGCAGTACTTC
>many|TRBV20-1|TRBJ2-3|TRBD2
CSARGSAGELDTQYF
TGCAGTGCTAGAGGGTCGGCGGGAGAATTAGATACGCAGTATTTT
>-|TRBV5-1|TRBJ2-4|-
CASSFGSGIAKNIQYF
TGCGCCAGCAGCTTTGGTAGCGGAATAGCCAAAAACATTCAGTACTTC
>-|TRBV7-9|TRBJ1-1|-
CASSSGTEAFF
TGTGCCAGCAGCTCAGGCACTGAAGCTTTCTTT
>few|TRBV7-9|TRBJ2-1|-
CATDPGAAYNEQFF
TGTGCCACCGACCCCGGGGCAGCCTACAATGAGCAGTTCTTC
>many|TRBV28|TRBJ2-1|TRBD2
CATAGTSGYNEQFF
TGTGCCACCGCCGGGACTAGCGGCTACAATGAGCAGTTCTTC
>-|TRBV14|TRBJ2-1|-
CASSRAGQGEQFF
TGTGCCAGCAGCCGGGCAGGGCAGGGTGAGCAGTTCTTC
>few|TRBV5-1|TRBJ1-5|-
CASSEGTGPNQPQHF
TGCGCCAGCAGCGAAGGGACGGGTCCCAATCAGCCCCAGCATTTT
>many|TRBV2|TRBJ2-1|TRBD2
CASSGLAERNEQFF
TGTGCCAGCAGTGGACTAGCGGAGAGGAATGAGCAGTTCTTC
>many|TRBV2|TRBJ2-2|TRBD2
CASSYQRGNTGELFF
TGTGCCAGCAGTTACCAGCGGGGGAACACCGGGGAGCTGTTTTTT
>medium-sized|TRBV28|TRBJ2-3|-
CASSQPGGASTDTQYF
TGTGCCAGCAGTCAACCCGGCGGGGCCAGCACAGATACGCAGTATTTT
>-|TRBV7-2|TRBJ2-1|TRBD2
CASSMGLAGTTYNEQFF
TGTGCCAGCAGCATGGGACTAGCGGGAACCACCTACAATGAGCAGTTCTTC
>medium-sized|TRBV27|TRBJ1-3|-
CASSKDTLTSGNTIYF
TGTGCCAGCAGTAAAGACACACTAACCTCTGGAAACACCATATATTTT
>many|TRBV6-6|TRBJ1-5|-
CASSARGRGGSNQPQHF
TGTGCCAGCAGTGCCAGGGGTAGGGGGGGTAGCAATCAGCCCCAGCATTTT
>-|TRBV30|TRBJ1-5|-
CAWSVQRNQPQHF
TGTGCCTGGAGTGTACAACGCAATCAGCCCCAGCATTTT
>-|TRBV9|TRBJ1-1|-
CASSYRQDTEAFF
TGTGCCAGCAGCTATCGACAGGACACTGAAGCTTTCTTT
>-|TRBV2|TRBJ2-3|-
CASSEGTRGTDTQYF
TGTGCCAGCAGTGAAGGGACGAGGGGCACAGATACGCAGTATTTT
>few|TRBV19|TRBJ1-1|-
CASSIREAAEAFF
TGTGCCAGTAGTATAAGGGAGGCGGCTGAAGCTTTCTTT
>many|TRBV7-9|TRBJ2-7|-
CASSVGSRDEQYF
TGTGCCAGCAGCGTAGGGAGTCGGGACGAGCAGTACTTC
>few|TRBV2|TRBJ2-3|-
CASSESGDTQYF
TGTGCCAGCAGTGAATCTGGGGATACGCAGTATTTT
>many|TRBV29-1|TRBJ2-2|-
CSAREGSRTGELFF
TGCAGCGCCCGAGAGGGCTCTAGGACCGGGGAGCTGTTTTTT
>-|TRBV7-9|TRBJ2-7|-
CASSPFQGSGNYEQYF
TGTGCCAGCAGCCCCTTCCAGGGTAGCGGAAACTACGAGCAGTACTTC
>many|TRBV7-2|TRBJ2-7|-
CASSLQTSYEQYF
TGTGCCAGCAGCTTACAGACCTCCTACGAGCAGTACTTC
>few|TRBV3-1|TRBJ1-1|-
CASSPKGLNTEAFF
TGTGCCAGCAGCCCAAAGGGCTTGAACACTGAAGCTTTCTTT
>many|TRBV28|TRBJ2-5|TRBD2
CASRTLKLAGVLETQYF
TGTGCCAGCAGGACCTTAAAACTAGCGGGAGTGCTGGAGACCCAGTACTTC
>-|TRBV28|TRBJ1-4|-
CASSLKTPTTNEKLFF
TGTGCCAGCAGTTTAAAGACTCCTACAACTAATGAAAAACTGTTTTTT
>many|TRBV7-9|TRBJ2-4|-
CASSLGIPGNIQYF
TGTGCCAGCAGCTTAGGGATCCCGGGGAACATTCAGTACTTC
>many|TRBV7-2|TRBJ2-3|-
CASSLASGLLNTQYF
TGTGCCAGCAGCTTAGCTAGCGGCCTCCTGAATACGCAGTATTTT
>few|TRBV4-1|TRBJ1-5|-
CASSQVDMGFYSNQPQHF
TGCGCCAGCAGCCAAGTGGACATGGGATTTTATAGCAATCAGCCCCAGCATTTT
>many|TRBV5-1|TRBJ2-7|TRBD1
CASSSRDRGWDEQYF
TGCGCCAGCAGCTCCCGGGACAGGGGATGGGACGAGCAGTACTTC
>few|TRBV12-3/TRBV12-4|TRBJ2-7|TRBD2
CASSFRTSVHEQYF
TGTGCCAGCAGTTTCCGGACTAGCGTCCACGAGCAGTACTTC
>few|TRBV5-4|TRBJ1-1|-
CASSAGTLRTEAFF
TGTGCCAGCAGCGCCGGGACCCTGAGGACTGAAGCTTTCTTT
>many|TRBV7-3|TRBJ2-3|TRBD2
CASSLASSGRGPDTQYF
TGTGCCAGCAGCTTAGCCTCTAGCGGGAGAGGCCCAGATACGCAGTATTTT
>many|TRBV5-6|TRBJ2-2|-
CASSLAGELFF
TGTGCCAGCAGCTTGGCCGGGGAGCTGTTTTTT
>-|TRBV20-1|TRBJ2-4|-
CSARDFVARPPTKNIQYF
TGCAGTGCTAGAGATTTCGTGGCTAGACCCCCAACCAAAAACATTCAGTACTTC
>many|TRBV15|TRBJ2-5|TRBD1
CATSSGQGAGETQYF
TGTGCCACCAGCAGTGGACAGGGGGCGGGAGAGACCCAGTACTTC
>many|TRBV4-3|TRBJ1-2|-
CASSQDRLGVVGYTF
TGCGCCAGCAGCCAAGATCGGCTTGGCGTAGTTGGCTACACCTTC
>-|TRBV20-1|TRBJ2-7|TRBD2
CSARDEGTSGRRGEQYF
TGCAGTGCTAGAGATGAGGGTACTAGCGGGAGGAGGGGCGAGCAGTACTTC
>medium-sized|TRBV15|TRBJ2-1|-
CATSFRHGYNEQFF
TGTGCCACCAGCTTCCGACACGGGTACAATGAGCAGTTCTTC
>few|TRBV7-8|TRBJ1-4|TRBD1
CASSTDRATGKLFF
TGTGCCAGCAGCACGGACAGGGCGACTGGAAAACTGTTTTTT
>few|TRBV3-1|TRBJ2-5|-
CASSQDLRAATDETQYF
TGTGCCAGCAGCCAAGATCTACGGGCGGCCACGGACGAGACCCAGTACTTC
>many|TRBV7-8|TRBJ2-1|-
CASTQDDAGAQFF
TGTGCCAGCACCCAAGACGACGCAGGGGCTCAGTTCTTC
>-|TRBV28|TRBJ2-7|-
CASWGGTGAHEQYF
TGTGCCAGCTGGGGAGGGACGGGGGCGCACGAGCAGTACTTC
>-|TRBV7-7|TRBJ2-7|TRBD1
CASSRDREYEQYF
TGTGCCAGCAGCAGGGACAGGGAATACGAGCAGTACTTC